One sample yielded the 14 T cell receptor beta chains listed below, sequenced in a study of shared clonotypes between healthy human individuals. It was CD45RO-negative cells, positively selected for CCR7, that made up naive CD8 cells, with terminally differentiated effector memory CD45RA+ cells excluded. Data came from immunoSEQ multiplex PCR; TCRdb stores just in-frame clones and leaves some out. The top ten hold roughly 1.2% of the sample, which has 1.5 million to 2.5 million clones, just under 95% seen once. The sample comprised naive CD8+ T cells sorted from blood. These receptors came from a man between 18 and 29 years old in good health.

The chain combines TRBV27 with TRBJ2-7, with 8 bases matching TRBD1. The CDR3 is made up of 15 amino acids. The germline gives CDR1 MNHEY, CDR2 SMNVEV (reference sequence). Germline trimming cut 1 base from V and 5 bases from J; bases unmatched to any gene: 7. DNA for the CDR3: TGTGCCAGCAGTTTATGGGCAGGGGGCAAAAACGAGCAGTACTTC. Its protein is CASSLWAGGKNEQYF.

CDR3 protein: CASSYSPRGLNEQFF. The CDR3 DNA reads TGTGCCAGCAGTTACTCGCCCCGGGGGTTGAATGAGCAGTTCTTC. This chain links TRBV6-5 with TRBJ2-1, with D possibly matching TRBD2 (6 bases). CDR3 length: 15 amino acids. The ends were cut back, 0 bases at V and 7 bases at J, with 13 bases in the middle. Germline CDR1 MNHEY, CDR2 SVGAGI.

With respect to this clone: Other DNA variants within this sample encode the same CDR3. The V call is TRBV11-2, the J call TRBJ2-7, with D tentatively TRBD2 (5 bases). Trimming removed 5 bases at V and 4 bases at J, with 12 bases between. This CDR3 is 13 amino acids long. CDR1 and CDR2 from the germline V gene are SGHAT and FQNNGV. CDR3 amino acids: CASSPSGEYEQYF. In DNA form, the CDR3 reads TGTGCCAGCAGCCCCTCCGGGGAATACGAGCAGTACTTC.

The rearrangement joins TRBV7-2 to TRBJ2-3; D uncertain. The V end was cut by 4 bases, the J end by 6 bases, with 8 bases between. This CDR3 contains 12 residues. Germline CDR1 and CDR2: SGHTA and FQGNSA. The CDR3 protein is CASSSRSDTQYF. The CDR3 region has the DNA TGTGCCAGCAGCTCCCGGTCGGATACGCAGTATTTT.

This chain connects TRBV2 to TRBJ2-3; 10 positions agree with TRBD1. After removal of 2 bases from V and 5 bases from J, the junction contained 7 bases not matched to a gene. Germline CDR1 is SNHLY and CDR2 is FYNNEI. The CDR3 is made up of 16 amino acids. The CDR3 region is CASSELGTGVIDTQYF. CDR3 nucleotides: TGTGCCAGCAGTGAATTGGGGACAGGGGTGATAGATACGCAGTATTTT.

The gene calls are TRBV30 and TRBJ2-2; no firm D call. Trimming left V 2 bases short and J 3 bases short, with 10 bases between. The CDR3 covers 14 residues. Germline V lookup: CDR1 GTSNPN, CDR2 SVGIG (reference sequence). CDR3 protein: CAWSPTGHTGELFF. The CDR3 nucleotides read TGTGCCTGGAGTCCCACGGGCCACACCGGGGAGCTGTTTTTT.

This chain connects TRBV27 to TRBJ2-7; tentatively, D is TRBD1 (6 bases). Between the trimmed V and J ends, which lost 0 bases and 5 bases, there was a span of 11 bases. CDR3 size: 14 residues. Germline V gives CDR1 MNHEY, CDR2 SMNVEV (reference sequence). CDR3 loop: CASSLSSGDHEQYF. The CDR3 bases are TGTGCCAGCAGTTTATCATCAGGGGACCACGAGCAGTACTTC.

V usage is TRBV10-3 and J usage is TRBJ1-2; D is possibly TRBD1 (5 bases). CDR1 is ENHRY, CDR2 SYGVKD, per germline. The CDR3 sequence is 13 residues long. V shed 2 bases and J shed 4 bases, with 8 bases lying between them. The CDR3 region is CAISEGAGYGYTF. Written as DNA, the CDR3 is TGTGCCATCAGTGAGGGGGCCGGCTATGGCTACACCTTC.

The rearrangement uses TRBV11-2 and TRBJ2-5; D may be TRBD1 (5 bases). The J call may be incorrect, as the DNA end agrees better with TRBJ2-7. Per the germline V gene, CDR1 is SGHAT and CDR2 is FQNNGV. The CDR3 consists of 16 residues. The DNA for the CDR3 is TGTGCCAGCAGCTACACTTTGGGCAGGGAAGAGTACGAGCAGTACTTC. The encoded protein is CASSYTLGREEYEQYF.

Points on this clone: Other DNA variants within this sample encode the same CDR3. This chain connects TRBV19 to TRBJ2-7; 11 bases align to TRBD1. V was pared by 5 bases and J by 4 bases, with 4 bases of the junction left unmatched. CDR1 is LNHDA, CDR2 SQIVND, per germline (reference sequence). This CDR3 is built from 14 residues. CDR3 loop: CASSSGQGAYEQYF. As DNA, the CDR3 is TGTGCCAGTAGTTCTGGACAGGGGGCGTACGAGCAGTACTTC.

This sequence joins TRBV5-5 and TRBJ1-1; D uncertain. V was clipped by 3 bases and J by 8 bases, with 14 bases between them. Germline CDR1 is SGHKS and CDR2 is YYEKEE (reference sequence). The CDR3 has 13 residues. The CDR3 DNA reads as TGTGCCAGCAGCTCGAATTTACGAGGGGAAGCTTTCTTT. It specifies CASSSNLRGEAFF.

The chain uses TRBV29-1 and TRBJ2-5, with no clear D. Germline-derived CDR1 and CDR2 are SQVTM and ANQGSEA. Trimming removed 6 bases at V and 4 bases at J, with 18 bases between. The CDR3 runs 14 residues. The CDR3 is CSVFDPLQVETQYF. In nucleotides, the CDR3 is TGCAGCGTGTTCGACCCGCTTCAAGTAGAGACCCAGTACTTC.

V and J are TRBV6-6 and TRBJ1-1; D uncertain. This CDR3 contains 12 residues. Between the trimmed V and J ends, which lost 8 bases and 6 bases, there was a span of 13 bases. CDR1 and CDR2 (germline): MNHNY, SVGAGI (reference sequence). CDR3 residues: CASSDRKAEAFF. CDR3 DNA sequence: TGTGCCAGCTCAGACCGGAAGGCTGAAGCTTTCTTT.

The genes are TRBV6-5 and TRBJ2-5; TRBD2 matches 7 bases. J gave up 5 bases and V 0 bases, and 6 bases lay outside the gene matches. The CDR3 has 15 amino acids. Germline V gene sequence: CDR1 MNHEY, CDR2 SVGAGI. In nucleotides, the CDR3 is TGTGCCAGCAGTTACTCCCCACGGGAGGCGGAGACCCAGTACTTC. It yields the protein CASSYSPREAETQYF.